This T cell receptor beta chain emerged from a study of tumor and adjacent non-tumor tissue in lung cancer (dated by TCRdb to about 2018). In the study overall: Patients with adenocarcinoma (approximately 12), squamous cell carcinoma (2) and small cell lung cancer (1) were included in the cohort. Ages among the roughly 15 patients ranged from roughly 31 to 85 years, there were 10 men and 5 women, and disease was at TNM stage I to III. In total, sequencing yielded over 95 million productive TCRbeta reads, which works out to an average of approximately 4 million reads per sample. The study compared bulk TCRbeta repertoires from lung tumor tissue and matched distant non-tumor lung tissue of some 16 lung cancer patients. For each patient, one tumor sample and one normal lung sample were taken, giving under 35 paired specimens that underwent TCRbeta CDR3 sequencing. Overall results and qualifications from the work: Significantly higher TCR diversity (inverse Simpson) was observed in tumor tissue than in normal lung tissue (around 450 vs 150, P = 0.0075, Mann-Whitney U test). The top 100 clones made up a significantly larger cumulative share of the repertoire in normal lung than in tumor tissue. TCR diversity was significantly higher in younger patients, and greater tumor TCR diversity was associated with shorter overall survival and shorter disease-free survival. Only approximately 14 patients were in the cohort, and the authors stated that larger samples and more detailed clinical data are needed. Neither the sequencing platform nor unique molecular identifiers are named or mentioned anywhere in the methods. Peripheral blood was not sequenced, so blood TCRbeta repertoires in these lung cancer patients were not examined.

Taken from cysteine to phenylalanine, the CDR3 has 14 residues. Just CDR3 DNA is preserved here, 42 bases in frame from base 1. CDR1 SGHAT and CDR2 FQNNGV are derived from the germline V gene. Remarks on this clonotype: Its target antigen remains unknown. A read error may account for a junction end that differs from germline.

Library generation was performed with multiplex PCR. Reads for this sample came from an Illumina HiSeq 2500. TCRbeta libraries were constructed through three rounds of nested PCR with primers (Table S4) according to protocols adapted from ARM-PCR. PCR products of 200-500 bp were gel-excised and purified with the QIAquick gel extraction kit before sequencing. Concerning the study's data processing: Trimmomatic was used to clean the reads, FLASH merged the cleaned reads into complete CDR3 sequences, and MiTCR assigned the sequences to V(D)J germline segments. Clonal diversity was calculated as the inverse Simpson's index using VDJtools. Productive reads were defined as in-frame sequences without a premature stop codon. TCRdb handled the public reads itself, with Q25 trimming in fastp and clone calling in MiXCR, and kept productive beta chains. Records with the same CDR3 protein are collapsed into one entry carrying the most frequent genes and DNA. The V and J calls shown here were made by TCRdb, not taken from the authors' results. The sample has over 100,000 distinct CDR3 sequences on record, 75% of them singletons. Together, the top ten hold 30% to 45% of the sample.

RNA was isolated from bulk, unsorted tissue, and RNA quality was assessed with a NanoDrop ND-1000 and an Agilent 2100. The donors were newly diagnosed lung cancer patients admitted for thoracic surgery in China from August to November 2014 who had not received prior chemotherapy. Anyone who had undergone radiotherapy or chemotherapy before, or who had another cancer at the same time, was left out of the study. Surgical tissue pieces of about 1-2.3 cm3 were preserved in RNAlater solution and were kept at -80 degrees C until use. The clonotype was recovered from a woman in her sixties or seventies with non-small cell lung cancer. The V and J genes are TRBV11-2 and TRBJ2-1, with TRBD2 perhaps the D gene, on 6 matching bases. Sequencing input: lung tumor tissue. The CDR3 here reads CARSFGGSHNEQFF. The DNA sequence reads TGTGCCAGGAGCTTTGGAGGGTCCCACAATGAGCAGTTCTTC.